The 14 T cell receptor beta chains reported below all come from one sample, sequenced in a study of blood T cell repertoires in COVID-19. Sequenced by immunoSEQ multiplex PCR; TCRdb stores in-frame clones only, minus some. The table records some 200,000 clones, approximately 91% of them present only once. Sequencing was done on a sample of PBMCs or T cells enriched from blood (not recorded which). These receptors all stem from a woman younger than 30 who had recovered from COVID-19.

This rearrangement joins TRBV3-1 (or the pseudogene TRBV3-2) to TRBJ1-4; D gene uncertain. Trimming stripped 1 base from V and 5 bases from J, with 14 bases between. This CDR3 is 16 amino acids long. The V gene's germline CDR1 is LGHDT and CDR2 YNNKEL (reference sequence). CDR3 sequence: CASSQGSGRVNEKLFF. The CDR3 DNA reads TGTGCCAGCAGCCAAGGGTCCGGGAGGGTAAATGAAAAACTGTTTTTT.

The chain links TRBV7-3 to TRBJ2-5; TRBD2 matches at 16 bases. The CDR3 has 18 amino acids. Trimming removed 2 bases from V and 5 bases from J; junction bases left unmatched: 8. Germline V gene lookup returns CDR1 SGHTA and CDR2 FQGTGA. CDR3 bases: TGTGCCAGCAGCTTAGTGGGACTAGCGGGAGGGCGACTGGAGACCCAGTACTTC. Protein: CASSLVGLAGGRLETQYF.

V gene TRBV30 combines with J gene TRBJ2-2; no firm D call. The CDR3 runs 14 residues. Looked up from germline, CDR1 is GTSNPN and CDR2 is SVGIG (reference sequence). Trimming pared 2 bases from V and 1 base from J, leaving 8 bases between. The CDR3 nucleotides read TGTGCCTGGAGTAAACAGAGGAACACCGGGGAGCTGTTTTTT. Its translation is CAWSKQRNTGELFF.

The rearrangement uses TRBV7-2 and TRBJ2-1; a possible D gene is TRBD1 (6 bases). The CDR3 has 13 amino acids. V gave up 5 bases and J gave up 7 bases, with 12 bases separating them. Germline V gives CDR1 SGHTA, CDR2 FQGNSA. The CDR3: CASSQGQFNEQFF. The CDR3, as DNA: TGTGCCAGCAGCCAAGGACAGTTTAATGAGCAGTTCTTC.

The rearrangement uses TRBV4-1 and TRBJ2-7, with D perhaps matching TRBD1 (6 bases). In germline, CDR1 is MGHRA, CDR2 YSYEKL. Trimming removed 0 bases at V and 2 bases at J, with 14 bases between. The CDR3 is 16 residues long. CDR3 in DNA: TGCGCCAGCAGCCAAGACCGACAGGCGCACCCCTACGAGCAGTACTTC. Its protein product is CASSQDRQAHPYEQYF.

The gene calls are TRBV18 and TRBJ2-4, with TRBD1 matching 7 bases. CDR3 length equals 14 residues. Germline CDR1 and CDR2: KGHSH and LQKENI. V lost 0 bases and J lost 8; bases outside the gene matches: 4. CDR3 in DNA: TGTGCCAGCTCACCACCGACAGGGCAGGACATTCAGTACTTC. Its translation: CASSPPTGQDIQYF.

The chain recombines TRBV6-1 with TRBJ2-6; D gene ambiguous. V gave up 2 bases and J gave up 0 bases, with 8 bases separating them. Germline CDR1 is MNHNS and CDR2 is SASEGT. CDR3 length equals 16 residues. CDR3 loop: CASSERSGSGANVLTF. DNA of the CDR3: TGTGCCAGCAGTGAACGGTCAGGCTCTGGGGCCAACGTCCTGACTTTC.

The gene calls are TRBV29-1 and TRBJ1-2; TRBD1 agrees at 7 bases. Trimming cost V 7 bases and J 4 bases; bases outside gene matches: 9. The CDR3 sequence is 13 residues long. Per germline, CDR1 SQVTM and CDR2 ANQGSEA. CDR3 protein: CSAEDRSPYGYTF. For the CDR3, the DNA is TGCAGCGCTGAGGACAGGTCCCCCTATGGCTACACCTTC.

This clone came up a few times. The J gene is TRBJ2-1, the V gene TRBV6-4, with 9 bases matching TRBD2. V lost 3 bases, J lost 1 base, and 1 base stayed unmatched. Per the germline V gene, CDR1 is MRHNA and CDR2 is SNTAGT. The CDR3 consists of 15 residues. CDR3 DNA: TGTGCCAGCAGTGAGGCGGGGGGGTCCTACAATGAGCAGTTCTTC. It encodes CASSEAGGSYNEQFF.

This rearrangement joins TRBV6-5 to TRBJ1-1; no clear D gene. The CDR3 contains 15 residues. Trimming pared 0 bases from V and 4 bases from J, leaving 12 bases between. Germline-derived CDR1 and CDR2 are MNHEY and SVGAGI. Written as DNA, the CDR3 is TGTGCCAGCAGTTACTCGGAGGGAGCGGGCACTGAAGCTTTCTTT. Protein product: CASSYSEGAGTEAFF.

The chain combines TRBV12-3 or TRBV12-4 with TRBJ1-1; no clear D gene. V lost 3 bases, J lost 1 base, and 6 bases lay in between. This CDR3 is built from 13 residues. The CDR3 spells CASSLSANTEAFF. Written as DNA, the CDR3 is TGTGCCAGCAGTTTGAGCGCGAACACTGAAGCTTTCTTT.

The CDR3, as DNA: TGTGCCAGCAGCTTTCGGGGATACAATGAGCAGTTCTTC. Protein: CASSFRGYNEQFF. V gene TRBV11-3 combines with J gene TRBJ2-1; D might be TRBD2 (5 bases). Germline CDR1 reads SGHNT; CDR2 reads YENEEA. Deletions cut 3 bases from V and 4 bases from J, with 7 bases between. The CDR3 totals 13 residues.

This clone was seen a single time. The V and J genes are TRBV6-5 and TRBJ2-5; D unresolved. CDR1 and CDR2 (germline): MNHEY, SVGAGI. This CDR3 region has 12 residues. Between the trimmed V and J ends, which lost 6 bases and 0 bases, there was a span of 5 bases. DNA for the CDR3: TGTGCCAGCAGCGGGTACCAAGAGACCCAGTACTTC. Translated, it gives CASSGYQETQYF.

This chain connects TRBV7-3 to TRBJ2-2; 9 bases line up with TRBD1. Germline CDR1 reads SGHTA; CDR2 reads FQGTGA. This CDR3 is 15 amino acids long. J lost 4 bases, V lost 5 bases, and 5 bases had no gene match. In DNA form, the CDR3 reads TGTGCCAGCAGCCTGACAGGGGGTGTCACCGGGGAGCTGTTTTTT. Translating it yields CASSLTGGVTGELFF. The whole variable domain, remainder taken from reference TRBV7-3 and TRBJ2-2, is GAGVSQTPSNKVTEKGKYVELRCDPISGHTALYWYRQSLGQGPEFLIYFQGTGAADDSGLPNDRFFAVRPEGSVSTLKIQRTERGDSAVYLCASSLTGGVTGELFFGEGSRLTVL.